What follows is one T cell receptor (beta chain) and its context. Its ends do not fully match the called genes, so a read error is possible. The data stem from a study of regulatory T cells in long-lasting Graves disease. This CDR3 is built from 16 residues. In germline, CDR1 is SGHRS, CDR2 YFSETQ. Time point noted: newly diagnosed GD, antithyroid drugs for less than 3 months. From RNA extracted from PBMCs, the TCR library was made. A peripheral blood sample, roughly 8.5 milliliters in volume, was drawn into EDTA tubes. Library construction for TCR beta used iRepertoire HTBI primers and Arm-PCR of CDR3 regions. Via MiXCR, TCRdb re-called the multiplex PCR reads, giving one row per CDR3 protein. The sample includes 620,000 or so distinct CDR3 sequences, approximately 15% of them seen just once. This sample was shared with a second study, whose subject was T cells in Graves' hyperthyroidism and ophthalmopathy. That investigation notes: Patients aged 18 to 65 had newly diagnosed hyperthyroidism that had lasted under 2 months. First-round RT-PCR with HTBI primers amplified the TCR CDR3 region. Ophthalmopathy was distinguished from stable hyperthyroidism by 13 V-J signatures.

The receptor's source is a woman aged 25 to 39 with Graves disease. This chain connects TRBV5-1 to TRBJ1-1; D is ambiguous. The specimen was peripheral blood mononuclear cells (PBMCs), collected at new diagnosis, from a patient treated with antithyroid drugs. The CDR3: CASSVGLVSGDGEAFF. The CDR3 DNA reads TGTGCCAGCAGCGTAGGGTTGGTATCCGGCGACGGTGAAGCTTTCTTT.